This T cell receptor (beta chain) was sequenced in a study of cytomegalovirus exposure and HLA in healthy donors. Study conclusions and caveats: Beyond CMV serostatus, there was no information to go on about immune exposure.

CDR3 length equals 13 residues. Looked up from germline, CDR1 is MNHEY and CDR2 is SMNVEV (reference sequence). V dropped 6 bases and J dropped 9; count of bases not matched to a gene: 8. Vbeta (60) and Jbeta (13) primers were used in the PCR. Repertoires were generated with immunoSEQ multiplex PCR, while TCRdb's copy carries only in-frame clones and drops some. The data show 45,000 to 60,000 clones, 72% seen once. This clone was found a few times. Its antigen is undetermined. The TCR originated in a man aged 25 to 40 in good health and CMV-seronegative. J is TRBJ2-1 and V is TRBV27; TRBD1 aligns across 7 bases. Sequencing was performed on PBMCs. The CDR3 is CASRPDREREQFF. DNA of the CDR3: TGTGCCAGCAGACCAGACAGGGAACGTGAGCAGTTCTTC.